One sample yielded the 15 T cell receptor beta chains listed below, sequenced in a study of Graves' ophthalmopathy and Graves' hyperthyroidism. The authors amplified TCR beta CDR3 regions, and they did so from RNA transcripts for repertoire sequencing. Second-round multiplex PCR followed a first-round RT-PCR using HTBI primers. TCRdb analysed the multiplex PCR reads with MiXCR anew, one entry per CDR3 protein. The data contain about 160,000 distinct CDR3 sequences, roughly 37% of them singletons. Sequencing input: peripheral blood. The receptors originated from a woman aged 40-49 years with Graves' ophthalmopathy.

This clonotype was detected ten times or more. The chain carries TRBV6-2 or TRBV6-3 and TRBJ1-2; no reliable D call. Trimming took 7 bases from V and 5 from J, leaving 14 bases between them. In germline, CDR1 is MNHEY, CDR2 SVGEGT. The CDR3 spans 13 residues. The CDR3 here is CASTPRGEYGYTF. The CDR3 coding sequence is TGTGCCAGCACCCCGCGGGGAGAATATGGCTACACCTTC.

The chain couples TRBV27 to TRBJ2-7; the D is unclear. Trimming pared 7 bases from V and 5 bases from J, leaving 3 bases between. Germline lookup yields CDR1 MNHEY and CDR2 SMNVEV (reference sequence). This CDR3 comprises 9 residues. CDR3 in amino acids: CASKDEQYF. The CDR3 nucleotides read TGTGCCAGCAAGGACGAGCAGTACTTC.

This clonotype was seen only once. This rearrangement joins TRBV6-4 to TRBJ2-7; tentatively, D is TRBD1 (6 bases). This CDR3 has 12 amino acids. The germline V gene has CDR1 MRHNA and CDR2 SNTAGT. Trimming pared 3 bases from V and 4 bases from J, leaving 7 bases between. DNA of the CDR3: TGTGCCAGCAGTGAAAGGGGGTACGAGCAGTACTTC. Amino acid sequence: CASSERGYEQYF.

This clonotype has at least ten counts. CDR3 DNA: TGTGCCAGCAGCCACAACAGGGGCCTCTATGGCTACACCTTC. It is translated as CASSHNRGLYGYTF. The chain carries TRBV13 and TRBJ1-2; 7 nucleotides agree with TRBD1. The CDR3 runs to 14 residues. With V trimmed by 5 bases and J by 4 bases, 7 bases remained unmatched. Per the germline V gene, CDR1 is PRHDT and CDR2 is FYEKMQ (reference sequence). Based on the CDR3 plus reference TRBV13 and TRBJ1-2, the full variable domain is AAGVIQSPRHLIKEKRETATLKCYPIPRHDTVYWYQQGPGQDPQFLISFYEKMQSDKGSIPDRFSAQQFSDYHSELNMSSLELGDSALYFCASSHNRGLYGYTFGSGTRLTVV.

This clonotype was detected ten times or more. CDR3 amino acids: CATLGNTGELFF. The CDR3, as DNA: TGTGCCACCCTGGGGAACACCGGGGAGCTGTTTTTT. The genes are TRBV12-3 or TRBV12-4 and TRBJ2-2; D not certain. V dropped 10 bases and J dropped 1 base, with 7 bases sitting between them. The CDR3 runs 12 residues.

V gene TRBV20-1 combines with J gene TRBJ1-1; unclear D gene. The CDR3 runs 18 residues. Trimming shortened V by 1 base and J by 1 base, and 22 bases separated the two germline ends. The germline gives CDR1 DFQATT, CDR2 SNEGSKA (reference sequence). The CDR3 DNA follows: TGCAGTGCTAGAGCAGTCGGTGGGATTGGGGTTGGGAACACTGAAGCTTTCTTT. Protein sequence: CSARAVGGIGVGNTEAFF.

This chain joins TRBV12-3 or TRBV12-4 and TRBJ1-5; 8 nucleotides align to TRBD1. V lost 6 bases to trimming and J lost 5 bases; unmatched junction nucleotides: 12. CDR3 length: 16 residues. The CDR3 DNA sequence: TGTGCCAGCAGGGCCCAAGGACAGGGCCCTGATCAGCCCCAGCATTTT. This encodes CASRAQGQGPDQPQHF.

The chain links TRBV28 to TRBJ2-5; 9 nucleotides match TRBD1. The CDR3 contains 16 residues. CDR1 is MDHEN, CDR2 SYDVKM, per germline. V lost 3 bases to trimming and J lost 2 bases; unmatched junction nucleotides: 7. The CDR3 bases are TGTGCCAGCAGTTTTACGCTGGGACAGGGACAAGAGACCCAGTACTTC. Protein product: CASSFTLGQGQETQYF.

This clonotype came up many times. The chain recombines TRBV7-3 with TRBJ1-1; possibly TRBD1 for D (6 bases). Germline loops: CDR1 SGHTA, CDR2 FQGTGA. Trimming took 3 bases from V and 7 from J, leaving 12 bases between them. The CDR3 spans 13 residues. CDR3 residues: CASSLGGLGEAFF. CDR3 DNA: TGTGCCAGCAGCTTGGGGGGGCTCGGTGAAGCTTTCTTT.

This clonotype was seen only a few times. The J gene is TRBJ2-7, the V gene TRBV2, with D uncertain. The CDR3 contains 12 residues. The V gene's germline CDR1 is SNHLY and CDR2 FYNNEI. Deletions cut 4 bases from V and 5 bases from J, with 9 bases between. The CDR3 loop reads CASSGPMHEQYF. CDR3 DNA: TGTGCCAGCAGTGGGCCAATGCACGAGCAGTACTTC.

V and J are TRBV6-2 or TRBV6-3 and TRBJ1-1; D remains ambiguous. The CDR3 contains 14 residues. CDR1 and CDR2 (germline): MNHEY, SVGEGT. V lost 6 bases and J lost 1, with 12 bases in between. Here the CDR3 reads CASSPRTRNTEAFF. CDR3 nucleotides: TGTGCCAGCAGCCCTAGGACCCGGAACACTGAAGCTTTCTTT.

This clonotype showed up many times. This chain connects TRBV5-6 to TRBJ2-7; the match to TRBD2 covers 13 bases. Unmatched junction bases numbered 7, after V lost 3 bases and J lost 4 bases. The CDR3 extends over 16 amino acids. Germline V gene lookup returns CDR1 SGHDT and CDR2 YYEEEE. This CDR3 is CASSWAGTSGVYEQYF. Here the CDR3 DNA reads TGTGCCAGCAGCTGGGCCGGGACTAGCGGGGTGTACGAGCAGTACTTC.

This clonotype has ten or more counts. This chain links TRBV19 with TRBJ1-5, with no clear D. CDR1 LNHDA and CDR2 SQIVND come from the germline V gene (reference sequence). The CDR3 consists of 14 residues. V lost 0 bases, J lost 3 bases, and 6 bases lay in between. In DNA, the CDR3 is TGTGCCAGTAGTATAGAAAGGGCCAATCAGCCCCAGCATTTT. It encodes CASSIERANQPQHF.

This clonotype was counted ten times or more. The V gene is TRBV28, the J gene TRBJ1-2, with 11 bases aligning to TRBD1. This CDR3 is built from 13 residues. Germline loops: CDR1 MDHEN, CDR2 SYDVKM. With V trimmed by 6 bases and J by 8 bases, 5 bases remained unmatched. The CDR3 sequence: CASRRTGGRGYTF. The CDR3 region has the DNA TGTGCCAGCAGACGGACAGGGGGCAGGGGCTACACCTTC.

This clonotype came up many times. V usage is TRBV28 and J usage is TRBJ1-2; D gene ambiguous. Germline CDR1 MDHEN, CDR2 SYDVKM. CDR3 size: 13 residues. V lost 6 bases and J lost 4, with 12 bases in between. This chain's CDR3 is CASRPGSTYGYTF. The DNA for the CDR3 is TGTGCCAGCAGGCCCGGGTCGACCTATGGCTACACCTTC.